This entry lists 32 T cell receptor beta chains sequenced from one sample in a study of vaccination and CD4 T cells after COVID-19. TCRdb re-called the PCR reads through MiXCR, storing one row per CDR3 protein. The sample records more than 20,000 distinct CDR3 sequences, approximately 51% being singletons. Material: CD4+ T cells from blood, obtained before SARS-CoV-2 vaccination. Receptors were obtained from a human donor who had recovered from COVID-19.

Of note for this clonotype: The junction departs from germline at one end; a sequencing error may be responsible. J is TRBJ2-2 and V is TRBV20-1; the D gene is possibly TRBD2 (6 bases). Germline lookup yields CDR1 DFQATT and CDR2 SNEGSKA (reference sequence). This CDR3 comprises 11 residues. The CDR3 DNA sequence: TGCAGTGCTAATAAAGCCGGGGGGCTGTTTTTT. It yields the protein CSANKAGGLFF.

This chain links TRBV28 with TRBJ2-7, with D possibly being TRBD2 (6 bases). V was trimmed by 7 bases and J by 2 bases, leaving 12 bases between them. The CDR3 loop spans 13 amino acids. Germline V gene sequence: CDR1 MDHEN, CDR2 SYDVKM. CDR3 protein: CASKRDLPYEQYF. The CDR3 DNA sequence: TGTGCCAGCAAAAGGGACTTGCCCTACGAGCAGTACTTC.

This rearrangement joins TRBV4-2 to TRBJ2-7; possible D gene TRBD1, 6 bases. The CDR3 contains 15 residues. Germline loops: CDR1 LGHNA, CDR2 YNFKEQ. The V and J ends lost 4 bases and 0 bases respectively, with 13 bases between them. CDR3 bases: TGTGCCAGCAGCCTCACCCGGGACAACTCCTACGAGCAGTACTTC. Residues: CASSLTRDNSYEQYF.

The CDR3 loop reads CASSFPLGTSSYEQYF. In DNA form, the CDR3 reads TGTGCCAGCAGTTTCCCGCTAGGGACTAGCTCCTACGAGCAGTACTTC. This chain connects TRBV12-3 or TRBV12-4 to TRBJ2-7; 8 nucleotides line up with TRBD2. The CDR3 sequence is 16 residues long. V lost 3 bases to trimming and J lost 0 bases; unmatched junction nucleotides: 7.

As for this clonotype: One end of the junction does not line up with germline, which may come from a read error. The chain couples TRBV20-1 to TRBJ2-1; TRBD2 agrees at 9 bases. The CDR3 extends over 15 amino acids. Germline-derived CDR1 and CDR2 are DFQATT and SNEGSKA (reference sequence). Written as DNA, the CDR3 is TGCGGTGCTAGTTCGACTAGCGGCGACTACAATGAGCAGTTCTTC. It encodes CGASSTSGDYNEQFF.

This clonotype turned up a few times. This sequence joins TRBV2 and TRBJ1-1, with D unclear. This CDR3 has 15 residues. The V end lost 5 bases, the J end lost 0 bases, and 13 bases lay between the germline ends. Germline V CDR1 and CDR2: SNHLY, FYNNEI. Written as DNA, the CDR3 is TGTGCCAGCAGTCCCCGGACGGCTCTGAACACTGAAGCTTTCTTT. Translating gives CASSPRTALNTEAFF.

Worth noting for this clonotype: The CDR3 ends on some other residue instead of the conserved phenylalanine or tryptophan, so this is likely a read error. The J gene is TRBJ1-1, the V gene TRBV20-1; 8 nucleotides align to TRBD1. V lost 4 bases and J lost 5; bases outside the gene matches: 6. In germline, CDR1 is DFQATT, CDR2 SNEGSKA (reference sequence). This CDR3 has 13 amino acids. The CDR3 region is CSAISGTGTEAFL. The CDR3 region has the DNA TGCAGTGCTATTTCCGGGACAGGAACTGAAGCTTTCCTT.

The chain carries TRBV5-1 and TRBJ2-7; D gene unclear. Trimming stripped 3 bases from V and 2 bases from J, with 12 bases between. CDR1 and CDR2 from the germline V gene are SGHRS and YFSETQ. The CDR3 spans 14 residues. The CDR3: CASSWGNSAYEQYF. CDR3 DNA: TGCGCCAGCAGCTGGGGAAACAGCGCCTACGAGCAGTACTTC. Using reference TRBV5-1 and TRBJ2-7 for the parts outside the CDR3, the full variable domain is KAGVTQTPRYLIKTRGQQVTLSCSPISGHRSVSWYQQTPGQGLQFLFEYFSETQRNKGNFPGRFSGRQFSNSRSEMNVSTLELGDSALYLCASSWGNSAYEQYFGPGTRLTVT.

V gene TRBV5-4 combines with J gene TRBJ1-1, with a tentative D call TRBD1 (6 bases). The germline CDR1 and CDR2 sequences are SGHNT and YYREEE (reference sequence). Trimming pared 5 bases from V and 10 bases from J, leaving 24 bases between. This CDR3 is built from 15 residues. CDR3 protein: CASRPIPSRDIGAFF. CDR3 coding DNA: TGTGCCAGCAGGCCTATACCGTCCCGGGACATTGGAGCTTTCTTT.

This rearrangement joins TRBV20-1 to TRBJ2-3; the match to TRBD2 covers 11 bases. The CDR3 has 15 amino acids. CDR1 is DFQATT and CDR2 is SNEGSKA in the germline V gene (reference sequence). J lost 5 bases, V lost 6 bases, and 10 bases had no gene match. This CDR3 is CSAKLAGATGDTQYF. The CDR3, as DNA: TGCAGTGCCAAACTAGCGGGAGCGACCGGAGATACGCAGTATTTT.

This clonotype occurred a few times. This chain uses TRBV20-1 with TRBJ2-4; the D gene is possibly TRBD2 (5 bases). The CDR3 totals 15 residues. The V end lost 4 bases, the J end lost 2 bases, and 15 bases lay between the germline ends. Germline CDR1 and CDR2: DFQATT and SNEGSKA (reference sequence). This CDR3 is CSANPISGPKNIQYF. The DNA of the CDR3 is TGCAGTGCTAACCCCATAAGCGGACCCAAAAACATTCAGTACTTC.

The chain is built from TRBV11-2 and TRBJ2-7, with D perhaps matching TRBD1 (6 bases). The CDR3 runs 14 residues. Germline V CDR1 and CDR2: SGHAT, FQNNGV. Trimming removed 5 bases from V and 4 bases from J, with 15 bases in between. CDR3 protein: CASSLRWTDYEQYF. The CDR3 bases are TGTGCCAGCAGCCTTAGGTGGACAGATTACGAGCAGTACTTC.

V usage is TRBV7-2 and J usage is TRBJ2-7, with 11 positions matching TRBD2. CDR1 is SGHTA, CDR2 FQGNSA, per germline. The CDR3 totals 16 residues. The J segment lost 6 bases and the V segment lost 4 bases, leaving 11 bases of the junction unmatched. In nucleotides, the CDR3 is TGTGCCAGCAGCTCCGCGGGTGGTCTAGCGGGAGGCGAGCAGTACTTC. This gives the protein CASSSAGGLAGGEQYF.

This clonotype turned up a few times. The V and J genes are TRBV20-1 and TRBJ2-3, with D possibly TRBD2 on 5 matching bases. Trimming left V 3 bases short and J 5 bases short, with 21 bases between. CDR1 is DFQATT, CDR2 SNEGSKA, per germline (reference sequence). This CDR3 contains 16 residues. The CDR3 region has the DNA TGCAGTGCTAGTCCCGATGAGGGAGCGGACGAAGATACGCAGTATTTT. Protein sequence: CSASPDEGADEDTQYF.

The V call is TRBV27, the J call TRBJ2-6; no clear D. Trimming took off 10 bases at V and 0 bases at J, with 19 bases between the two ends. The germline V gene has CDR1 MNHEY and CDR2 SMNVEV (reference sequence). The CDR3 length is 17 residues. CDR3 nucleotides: TGTGCCACACGACGGCAGACTTCACACTCTGGGGCCAACGTCCTGACTTTC. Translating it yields CATRRQTSHSGANVLTF.

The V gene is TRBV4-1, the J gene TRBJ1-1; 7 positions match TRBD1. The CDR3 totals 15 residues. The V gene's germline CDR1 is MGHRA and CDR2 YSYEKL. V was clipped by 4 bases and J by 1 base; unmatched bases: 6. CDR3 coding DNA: TGCGCCAGCAGCCTCCCGGGACAGAAGAACACTGAAGCTTTCTTT. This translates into CASSLPGQKNTEAFF.

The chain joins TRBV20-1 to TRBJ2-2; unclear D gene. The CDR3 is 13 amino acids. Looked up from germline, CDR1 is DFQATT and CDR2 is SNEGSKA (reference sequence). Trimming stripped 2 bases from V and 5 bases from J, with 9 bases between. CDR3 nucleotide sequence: TGCAGTGCTAGAATGCCGCGGACCGGGGAGCTGTTTTTT. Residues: CSARMPRTGELFF.

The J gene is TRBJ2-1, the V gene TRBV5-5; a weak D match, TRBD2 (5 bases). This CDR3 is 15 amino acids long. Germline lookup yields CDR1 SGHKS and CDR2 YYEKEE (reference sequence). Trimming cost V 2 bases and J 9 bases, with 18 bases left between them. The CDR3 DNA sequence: TGTGCCAGCAGCTTACTAGTCCATACGGTTGTTGAGCAGTTCTTC. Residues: CASSLLVHTVVEQFF.

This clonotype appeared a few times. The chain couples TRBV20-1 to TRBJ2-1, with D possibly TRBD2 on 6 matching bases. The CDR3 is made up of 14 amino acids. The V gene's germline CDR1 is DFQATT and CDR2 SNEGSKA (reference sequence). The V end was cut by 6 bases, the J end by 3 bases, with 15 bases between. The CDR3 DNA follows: TGCAGTGCCGCCAGACTAGTGTACTACAATGAGCAGTTCTTC. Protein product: CSAARLVYYNEQFF.

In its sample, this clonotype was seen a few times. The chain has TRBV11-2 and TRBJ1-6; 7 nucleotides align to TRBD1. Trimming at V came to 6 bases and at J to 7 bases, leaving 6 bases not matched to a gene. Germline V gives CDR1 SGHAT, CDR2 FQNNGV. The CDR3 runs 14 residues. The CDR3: CASSPTGVNSPLHF. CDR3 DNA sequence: TGTGCCAGCAGTCCCACAGGGGTCAATTCACCCCTCCACTTT.

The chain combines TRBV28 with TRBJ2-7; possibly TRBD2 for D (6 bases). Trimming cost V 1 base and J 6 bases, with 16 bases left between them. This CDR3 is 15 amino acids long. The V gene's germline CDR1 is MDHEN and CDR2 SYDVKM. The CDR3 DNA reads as TGTGCCAGCAGTTTATTGGAGGGATCTTCCCCCGAGCAGTACTTC. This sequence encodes CASSLLEGSSPEQYF.

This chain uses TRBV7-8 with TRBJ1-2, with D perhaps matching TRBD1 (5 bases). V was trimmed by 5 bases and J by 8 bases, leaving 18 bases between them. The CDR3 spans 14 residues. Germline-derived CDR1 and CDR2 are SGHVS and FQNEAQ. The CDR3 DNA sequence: TGTGCCAGCAGCCCAAAGACGCAGGGTACGGGCTACACCTTC. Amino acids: CASSPKTQGTGYTF.

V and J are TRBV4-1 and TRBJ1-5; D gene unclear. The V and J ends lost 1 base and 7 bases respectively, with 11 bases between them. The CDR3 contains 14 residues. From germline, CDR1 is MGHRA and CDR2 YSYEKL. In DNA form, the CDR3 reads TGCGCCAGCAGCCAAGCCGGGAGGCCCCAGCCCCAGCATTTT. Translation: CASSQAGRPQPQHF.

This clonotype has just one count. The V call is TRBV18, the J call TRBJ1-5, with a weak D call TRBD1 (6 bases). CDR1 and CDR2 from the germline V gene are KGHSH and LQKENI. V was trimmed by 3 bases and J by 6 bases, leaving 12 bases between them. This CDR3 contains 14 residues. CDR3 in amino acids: CASSPRGLGQPQHF. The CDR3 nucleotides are TGTGCCAGCTCACCCAGGGGCTTAGGTCAGCCCCAGCATTTT.

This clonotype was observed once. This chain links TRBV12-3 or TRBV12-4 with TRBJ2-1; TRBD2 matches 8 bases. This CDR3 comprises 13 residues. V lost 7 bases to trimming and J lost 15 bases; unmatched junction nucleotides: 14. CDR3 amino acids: CASNVREAHGSFF. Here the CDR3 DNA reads TGTGCCAGCAATGTGCGGGAGGCCCATGGATCGTTCTTC.

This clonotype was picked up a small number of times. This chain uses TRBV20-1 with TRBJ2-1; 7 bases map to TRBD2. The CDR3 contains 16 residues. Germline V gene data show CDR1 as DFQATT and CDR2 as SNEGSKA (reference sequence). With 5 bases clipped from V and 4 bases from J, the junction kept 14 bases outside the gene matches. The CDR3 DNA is TGCAGTGCTCGACTAGCCCCTAACCCACCATACAATGAGCAGTTCTTC. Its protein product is CSARLAPNPPYNEQFF.

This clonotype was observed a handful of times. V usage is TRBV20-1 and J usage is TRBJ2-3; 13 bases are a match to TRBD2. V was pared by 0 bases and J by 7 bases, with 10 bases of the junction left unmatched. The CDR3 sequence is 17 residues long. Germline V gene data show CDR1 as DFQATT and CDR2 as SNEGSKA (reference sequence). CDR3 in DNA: TGCAGTGCTAGAGATCCGAGGACTAGCGGGAGTGTAAATACGCAGTATTTT. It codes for CSARDPRTSGSVNTQYF.

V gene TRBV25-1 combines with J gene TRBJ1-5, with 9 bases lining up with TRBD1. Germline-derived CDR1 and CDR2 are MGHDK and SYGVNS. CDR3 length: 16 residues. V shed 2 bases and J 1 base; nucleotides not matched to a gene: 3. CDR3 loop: CASSEAGQGSNQPQHF. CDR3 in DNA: TGTGCCAGCAGTGAAGCAGGACAGGGGAGCAATCAGCCCCAGCATTTT.

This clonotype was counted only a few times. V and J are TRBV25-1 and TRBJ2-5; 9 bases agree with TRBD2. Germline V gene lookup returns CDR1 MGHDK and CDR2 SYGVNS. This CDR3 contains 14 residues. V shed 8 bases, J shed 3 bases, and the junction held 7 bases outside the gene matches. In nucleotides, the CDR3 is TGTGCCAGCGGAGGGACTAGCAGAAAAGAGACCCAGTACTTC. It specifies CASGGTSRKETQYF. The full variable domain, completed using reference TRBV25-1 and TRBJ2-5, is EADIYQTPRYLVIGTGKKITLECSQTMGHDKMYWYQQDPGMELHLIHYSYGVNSTEKGDLSSESTVSRIRTEHFPLTLESARPSHTSQYLCASGGTSRKETQYFGPGTRLLVL.

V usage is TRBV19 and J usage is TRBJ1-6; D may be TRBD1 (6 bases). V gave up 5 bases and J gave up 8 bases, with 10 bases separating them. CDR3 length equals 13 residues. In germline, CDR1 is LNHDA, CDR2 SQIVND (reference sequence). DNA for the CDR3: TGTGCCAGTAGTGGGACATCTGATTCACCCCTCCACTTT. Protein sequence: CASSGTSDSPLHF.

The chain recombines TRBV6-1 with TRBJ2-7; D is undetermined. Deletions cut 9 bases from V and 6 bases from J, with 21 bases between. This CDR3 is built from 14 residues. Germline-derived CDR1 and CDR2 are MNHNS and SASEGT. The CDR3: CASTNHRQAGEQYF. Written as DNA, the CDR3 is TGTGCCAGTACCAACCACCGGCAGGCCGGCGAGCAGTACTTC.

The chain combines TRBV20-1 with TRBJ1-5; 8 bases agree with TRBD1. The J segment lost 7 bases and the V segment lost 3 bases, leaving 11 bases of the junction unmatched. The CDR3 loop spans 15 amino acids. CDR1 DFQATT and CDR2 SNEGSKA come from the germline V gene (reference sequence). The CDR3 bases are TGCAGTGCTAGTACCGGGACAGGTGAATCACAGCCCCAGCATTTT. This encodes CSASTGTGESQPQHF.